A single sample gave rise to the 16 T cell receptor beta chains below, sequenced in a study of cytomegalovirus exposure and HLA in healthy donors. The PCR contained 60 Vbeta and 13 Jbeta primers. Repertoires were generated with immunoSEQ multiplex PCR, while TCRdb's copy carries only in-frame clones and drops some. This table holds about 150,000 clones, around 80% found once. Source material: PBMCs. The receptors shown here come from a man aged 40-49 years in good health and CMV-seropositive.

The J gene is TRBJ2-6, the V gene TRBV6-1; D is ambiguous. This CDR3 has 15 amino acids. Trimming removed 4 bases at V and 2 bases at J, with 9 bases between. The germline CDR1 and CDR2 sequences are MNHNS and SASEGT. CDR3 sequence: CASSGHRTGANVLTF. CDR3 DNA: TGTGCCAGCAGTGGCCACAGAACTGGGGCCAACGTCCTGACTTTC.

This sequence joins TRBV2 and TRBJ1-4; the D is unclear. From germline, CDR1 is SNHLY and CDR2 FYNNEI. The CDR3 has 16 amino acids. The V and J ends lost 2 bases and 0 bases respectively, with 10 bases between them. The CDR3 DNA sequence: TGTGCCAGCAGTGAACAAACGGGAGCAACTAATGAAAAACTGTTTTTT. Translating gives CASSEQTGATNEKLFF.

The chain joins TRBV5-1 to TRBJ2-1, with 11 bases identical to TRBD2. Germline V CDR1 and CDR2: SGHRS, YFSETQ. The length of the CDR3 is 15 residues. V trimming: 9 bases; J trimming: 3 bases; junction bases outside the gene matches: 8. CDR3 bases: TGCGCCACCAAACTTACTAGCGGGGGCTACAATGAGCAGTTCTTC. Amino acids: CATKLTSGGYNEQFF.

In its sample, this clone was seen once. The J gene is TRBJ1-6, the V gene TRBV2; D may be TRBD1 (5 bases). V was cut by 2 bases and J by 7 bases, with 12 bases left in between. CDR3 length: 15 residues. Germline loops: CDR1 SNHLY, CDR2 FYNNEI. CDR3 protein: CASSEYGGGNSPLHF. CDR3 sequence (DNA): TGTGCCAGCAGTGAATATGGGGGAGGGAATTCACCCCTCCACTTT.

This clone was recorded only once. Here the CDR3 DNA reads TGTGCCAGCTCACCCAGGGCAGTAGGCATTGGCAATGAGCAGTTCTTC. It encodes CASSPRAVGIGNEQFF. The gene calls are TRBV18 and TRBJ2-1; maybe TRBD1 (5 bases). V was trimmed by 3 bases and J by 6 bases, leaving 18 bases between them. In germline, CDR1 is KGHSH, CDR2 LQKENI. CDR3 length equals 16 residues.

The CDR3 DNA follows: TGTGCCAGCAGCGCGCGGTTGGATTCACCCCTCCACTTT. Amino acids: CASSARLDSPLHF. The chain is built from TRBV9 and TRBJ1-6; D remains unclear. Per germline, CDR1 SGDLS and CDR2 YYNGEE. This CDR3 has 13 residues. V lost 3 bases to trimming and J lost 8 bases, with 9 bases between them.

The chain recombines TRBV9 with TRBJ2-5; TRBD1 matches 8 bases. Germline loops: CDR1 SGDLS, CDR2 YYNGEE. The CDR3 spans 15 residues. Unmatched junction bases numbered 6, after V lost 3 bases and J lost 2 bases. This chain's CDR3 is CASSGIGQGQETQYF. CDR3 in DNA: TGTGCCAGCAGCGGCATTGGACAGGGACAAGAGACCCAGTACTTC.

The chain couples TRBV2 to TRBJ2-6; no reliable D call. Trimming took 6 bases from V and 7 from J, leaving 13 bases between them. Germline CDR1 is SNHLY and CDR2 is FYNNEI. The CDR3 is made up of 14 amino acids. Written as DNA, the CDR3 is TGTGCCAGCAGCTTTTATAGTGTAGCCAACGTCCTGACTTTC. This encodes CASSFYSVANVLTF.

The genes are TRBV7-2 and TRBJ2-1; perhaps TRBD2 as D (6 bases). The ends were cut back, 3 bases at V and 6 bases at J, with 18 bases in the middle. CDR3 size: 16 residues. Looked up from germline, CDR1 is SGHTA and CDR2 is FQGNSA. The CDR3 nucleotides read TGTGCCAGCAGCTTTTCTAGCGTGCGAATTGGCAATGAGCAGTTCTTC. Translated, it gives CASSFSSVRIGNEQFF.

The chain has TRBV28 and TRBJ2-1, with 11 positions matching TRBD2. Looked up from germline, CDR1 is MDHEN and CDR2 is SYDVKM. This CDR3 has 14 amino acids. Trimming at V came to 4 bases and at J to 8 bases, leaving 4 bases not matched to a gene. CDR3 in DNA: TGTGCCAGCAGTTCTAGCGGGAGGAGCGATGAGCAGTTCTTC. Translating it yields CASSSSGRSDEQFF.

The rearrangement links TRBV5-1 to TRBJ1-2; 8 bases are a match to TRBD1. CDR3 length: 16 amino acids. In germline, CDR1 is SGHRS, CDR2 YFSETQ. Trimming cost V 0 bases and J 5 bases; bases outside gene matches: 9. CDR3 DNA: TGCGCCAGCAGCTTGGGACAGGGGACTTCGGTGTATGGCTACACCTTC. Translation: CASSLGQGTSVYGYTF.

The chain employs TRBV5-1 and TRBJ2-7; unclear D gene. The CDR3 totals 14 residues. Per germline, CDR1 SGHRS and CDR2 YFSETQ. V was clipped by 5 bases and J by 3 bases, with 15 bases between them. This CDR3 reads CASRAGYAGYEQYF. The CDR3 bases are TGCGCCAGCAGAGCAGGTTACGCTGGCTACGAGCAGTACTTC.

The V call is TRBV6-1, the J call TRBJ1-6; no definite D call. This CDR3 is built from 13 residues. CDR1 and CDR2 from the germline V gene are MNHNS and SASEGT. The V and J ends lost 7 bases and 0 bases respectively, with 4 bases between them. CDR3 residues: CASTLSYNSPLHF. In DNA, the CDR3 is TGTGCCAGCACCCTCTCCTATAATTCACCCCTCCACTTT.

CDR3 protein: CASSGSIRGQPQHF. For the CDR3, the DNA is TGTGCCAGTAGTGGCTCGATCCGAGGTCAGCCCCAGCATTTT. This chain connects TRBV19 to TRBJ1-5; D unresolved. CDR3 size: 14 residues. Germline loops: CDR1 LNHDA, CDR2 SQIVND (reference sequence). Trimming took off 5 bases at V and 6 bases at J, with 14 bases between the two ends.

The chain has TRBV6-6 and TRBJ2-3; 7 bases map to TRBD1. The CDR3 runs to 15 residues. From germline, CDR1 is MNHNY and CDR2 SVGAGI (reference sequence). V gave up 7 bases and J gave up 2 bases; unmatched junction bases: 9. CDR3 coding DNA: TGTGCCAGCAACACCGGGACAGCACACACAGATACGCAGTATTTT. Its translation: CASNTGTAHTDTQYF.

This chain links TRBV11-2 with TRBJ2-5; 7 nucleotides line up with TRBD2. Germline V gene data show CDR1 as SGHAT and CDR2 as FQNNGV. This CDR3 comprises 15 residues. J gave up 7 bases and V 1 base, and 9 bases lay outside the gene matches. The CDR3 spells CASSLGGRGEGTQYF. The CDR3 bases are TGTGCCAGCAGCTTAGGAGGACGGGGGGAAGGGACCCAGTACTTC.